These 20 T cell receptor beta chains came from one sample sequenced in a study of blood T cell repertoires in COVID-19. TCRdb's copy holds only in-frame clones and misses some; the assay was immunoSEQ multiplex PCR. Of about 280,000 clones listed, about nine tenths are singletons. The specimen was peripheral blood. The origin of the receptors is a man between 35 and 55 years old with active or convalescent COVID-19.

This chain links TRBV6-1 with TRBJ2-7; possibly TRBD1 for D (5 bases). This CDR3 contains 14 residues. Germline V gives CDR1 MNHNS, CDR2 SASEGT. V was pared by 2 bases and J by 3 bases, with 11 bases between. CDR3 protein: CASSEQGRSYEQYF. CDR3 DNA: TGTGCCAGCAGTGAACAGGGAAGAAGCTACGAGCAGTACTTC.

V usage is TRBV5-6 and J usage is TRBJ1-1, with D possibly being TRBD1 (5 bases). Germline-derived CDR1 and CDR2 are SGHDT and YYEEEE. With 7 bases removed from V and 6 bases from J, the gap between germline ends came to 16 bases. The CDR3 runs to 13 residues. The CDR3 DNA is TGTGCCAGCTCTACGGGCTGGGGGGCTGAAGCTTTCTTT. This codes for CASSTGWGAEAFF. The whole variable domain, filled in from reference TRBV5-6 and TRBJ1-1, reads DAGVTQSPTHLIKTRGQQVTLRCSPKSGHDTVSWYQQALGQGPQFIFQYYEEEERQRGNFPDRFSGHQFPNYSSELNVNALLLGDSALYLCASSTGWGAEAFFGQGTRLTVV.

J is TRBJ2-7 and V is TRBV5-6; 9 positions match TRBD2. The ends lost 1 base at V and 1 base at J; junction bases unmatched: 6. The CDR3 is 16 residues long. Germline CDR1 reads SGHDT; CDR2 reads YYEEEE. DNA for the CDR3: TGTGCCAGCAGCTTGTCTGCGGGAGGGATTTCCTACGAGCAGTACTTC. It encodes CASSLSAGGISYEQYF.

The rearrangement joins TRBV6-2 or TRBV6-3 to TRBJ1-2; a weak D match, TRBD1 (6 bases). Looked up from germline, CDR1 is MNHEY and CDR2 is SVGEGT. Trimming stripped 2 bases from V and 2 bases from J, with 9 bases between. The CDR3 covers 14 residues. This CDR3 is CASSYNQGNYGYTF. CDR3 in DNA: TGTGCCAGCAGTTACAATCAGGGGAACTATGGCTACACCTTC.

Written as DNA, the CDR3 is TGTGCCAGCAGTACCGACAGTACTTATCAGCCCCAGCATTTT. Translated: CASSTDSTYQPQHF. The chain joins TRBV5-5 to TRBJ1-5, with a possible D match to TRBD1 (5 bases). Trimming left V 5 bases short and J 5 bases short, with 14 bases between. The germline V gene has CDR1 SGHKS and CDR2 YYEKEE (reference sequence). The CDR3 length is 14 residues.

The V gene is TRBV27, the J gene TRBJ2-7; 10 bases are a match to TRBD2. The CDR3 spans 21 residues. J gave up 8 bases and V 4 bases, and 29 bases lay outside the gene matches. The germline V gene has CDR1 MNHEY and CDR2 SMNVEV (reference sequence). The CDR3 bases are TGTGCCAGCAGTTCATCCCAGCCAGGCTGGGGGTTAGGTCTAGCGGGAGTTCAGCAGTACTTC. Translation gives CASSSSQPGWGLGLAGVQQYF.

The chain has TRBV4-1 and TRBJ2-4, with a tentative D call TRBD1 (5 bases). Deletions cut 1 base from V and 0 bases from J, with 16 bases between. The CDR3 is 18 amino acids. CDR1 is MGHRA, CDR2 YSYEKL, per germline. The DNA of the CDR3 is TGCGCCAGCAGCCAAGTATCGTGGTCAGGGATAGCCAAAAACATTCAGTACTTC. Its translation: CASSQVSWSGIAKNIQYF.

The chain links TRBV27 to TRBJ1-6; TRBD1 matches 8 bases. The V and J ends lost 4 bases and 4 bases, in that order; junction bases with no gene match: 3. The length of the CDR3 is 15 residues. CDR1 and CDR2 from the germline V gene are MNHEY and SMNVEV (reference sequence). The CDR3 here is CASSSHRGYNSPLHF. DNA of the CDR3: TGTGCCAGCAGTTCCCACAGGGGGTATAATTCACCCCTCCACTTT.

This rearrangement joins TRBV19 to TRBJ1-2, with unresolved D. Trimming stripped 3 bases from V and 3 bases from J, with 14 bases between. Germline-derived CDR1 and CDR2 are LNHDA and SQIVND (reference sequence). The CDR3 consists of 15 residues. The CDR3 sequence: CASSIGRRSDYGYTF. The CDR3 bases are TGTGCCAGTAGTATTGGAAGGAGATCGGACTATGGCTACACCTTC.

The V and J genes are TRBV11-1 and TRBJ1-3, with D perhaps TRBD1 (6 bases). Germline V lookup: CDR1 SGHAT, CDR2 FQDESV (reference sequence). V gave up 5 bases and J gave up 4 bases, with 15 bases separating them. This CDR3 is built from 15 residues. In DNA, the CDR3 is TGTGCCAGCAGCGGCCCGGTTGGGGGCGGAAACACCATATATTTT. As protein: CASSGPVGGGNTIYF.

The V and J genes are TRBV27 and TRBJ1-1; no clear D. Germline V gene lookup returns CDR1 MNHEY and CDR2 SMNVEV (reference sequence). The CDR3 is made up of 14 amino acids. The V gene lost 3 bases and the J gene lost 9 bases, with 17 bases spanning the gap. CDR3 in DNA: TGTGCCAGCAGTTTCTCCCTTTTGGAGGGAAAAGCTTTCTTT. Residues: CASSFSLLEGKAFF.

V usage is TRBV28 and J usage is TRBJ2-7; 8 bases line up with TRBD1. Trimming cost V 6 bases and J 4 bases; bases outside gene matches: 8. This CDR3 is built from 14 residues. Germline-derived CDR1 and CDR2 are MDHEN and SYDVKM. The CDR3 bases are TGTGCCAGCAGCCTCAGGGGGCAAGTGTACGAGCAGTACTTC. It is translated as CASSLRGQVYEQYF.

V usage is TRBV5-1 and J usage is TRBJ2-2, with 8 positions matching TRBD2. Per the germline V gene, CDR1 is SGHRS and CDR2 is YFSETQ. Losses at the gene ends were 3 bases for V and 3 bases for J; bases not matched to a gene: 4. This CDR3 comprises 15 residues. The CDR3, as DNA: TGCGCCAGCAGCTCAACTAGCGGCTACACCGGGGAGCTGTTTTTT. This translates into CASSSTSGYTGELFF.

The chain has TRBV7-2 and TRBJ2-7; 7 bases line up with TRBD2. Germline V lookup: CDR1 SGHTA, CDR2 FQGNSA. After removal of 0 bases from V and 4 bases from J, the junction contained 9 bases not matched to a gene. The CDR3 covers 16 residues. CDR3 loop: CASSLAAAGLLYEQYF. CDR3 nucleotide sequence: TGTGCCAGCAGCTTAGCAGCAGCGGGACTTTTATACGAGCAGTACTTC.

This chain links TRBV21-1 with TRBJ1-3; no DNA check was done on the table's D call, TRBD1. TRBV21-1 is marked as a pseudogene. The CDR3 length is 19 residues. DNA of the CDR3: TGTGCCAGCAGCTCCCGCTACAGGGGAAAACGGGAAGGTGGAAACACCATATATTTT. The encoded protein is CASSSRYRGKREGGNTIYF.

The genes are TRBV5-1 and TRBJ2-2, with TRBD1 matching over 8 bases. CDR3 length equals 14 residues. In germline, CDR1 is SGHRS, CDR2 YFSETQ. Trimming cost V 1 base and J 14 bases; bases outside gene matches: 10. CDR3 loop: CASSLKSGQGVLFF. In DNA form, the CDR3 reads TGCGCCAGCAGCTTGAAATCAGGACAGGGAGTACTGTTTTTT.

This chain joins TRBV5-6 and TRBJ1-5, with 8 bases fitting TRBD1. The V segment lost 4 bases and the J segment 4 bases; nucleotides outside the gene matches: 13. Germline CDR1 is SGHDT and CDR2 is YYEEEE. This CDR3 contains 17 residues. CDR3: CASSRLSPGTGNQPQHF. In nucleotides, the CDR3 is TGTGCCAGCAGCCGCCTGTCCCCCGGGACAGGTAATCAGCCCCAGCATTTT.

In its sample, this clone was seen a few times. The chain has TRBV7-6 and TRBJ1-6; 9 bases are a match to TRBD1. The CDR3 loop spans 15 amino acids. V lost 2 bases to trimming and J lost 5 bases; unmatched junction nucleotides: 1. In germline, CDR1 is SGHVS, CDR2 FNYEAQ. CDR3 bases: TGTGCCAGCAGCTTAAGGGACAGGGATAATTCACCCCTCCACTTT. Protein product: CASSLRDRDNSPLHF. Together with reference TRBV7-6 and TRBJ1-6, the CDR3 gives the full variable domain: GAGVSQSPRYKVTKRGQDVALRCDPISGHVSLYWYRQALGQGPEFLTYFNYEAQQDKSGLPNDRFSAERPEGSISTLTIQRTEQRDSAMYRCASSLRDRDNSPLHFGNGTRLTVT.

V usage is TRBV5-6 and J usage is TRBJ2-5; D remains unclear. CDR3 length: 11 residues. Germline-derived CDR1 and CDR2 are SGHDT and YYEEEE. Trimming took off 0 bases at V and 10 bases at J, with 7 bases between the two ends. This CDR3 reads CASSLGFGQYF. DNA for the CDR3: TGTGCCAGCAGCTTGGGCTTCGGCCAGTACTTC.

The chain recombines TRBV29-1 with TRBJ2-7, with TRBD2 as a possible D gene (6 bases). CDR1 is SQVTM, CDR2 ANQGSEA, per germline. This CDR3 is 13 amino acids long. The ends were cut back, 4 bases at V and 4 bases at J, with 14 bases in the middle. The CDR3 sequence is CSVGTTSSYEQYF. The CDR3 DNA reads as TGCAGCGTTGGGACTACTAGTTCGTACGAGCAGTACTTC.